Below are 26 T cell receptor beta chains sequenced from a single sample in a study of T cell changes during pregnancy in multiple sclerosis (dated by TCRdb to between 2017 and 2020). Library construction relied on the immunoSEQ multiplex PCR assay. The clones in this table, taken by TCRdb from immuneACCESS, are in-frame only. Not every clone is retained; where verified, under half of the shortfall comes from an unresolved V gene, and the cause of the rest is unknown. The sample table contains about 77,000 clones; only one count was recorded for about nine tenths of them. The top ten clonotypes cover approximately 2% of the sample. Material: peripheral blood, obtained before pregnancy. The receptors come from a female donor with multiple sclerosis, enrolled in a pregnancy study.

J is TRBJ2-3 and V is TRBV5-1, with D uncertain. V was clipped by 7 bases and J by 1 base, with 10 bases between them. From germline, CDR1 is SGHRS and CDR2 YFSETQ. The CDR3 covers 13 residues. Here the CDR3 reads CASLLEGTDTQYF. In DNA, the CDR3 is TGCGCCAGCCTACTCGAGGGCACAGATACGCAGTATTTT.

The CDR3 reads CASSQATGGVSNEKLFF. In nucleotides, the CDR3 is TGTGCCAGCAGCCAAGCGACAGGGGGCGTTTCTAATGAAAAACTGTTTTTT. The J gene is TRBJ1-4, the V gene TRBV4-2, with 10 bases that match TRBD1. The trim removed 1 base at V and 3 bases at J, leaving 5 bases unmatched. Germline CDR1 is LGHNA and CDR2 is YNFKEQ. The CDR3 has 17 residues.

The rearrangement links TRBV19 to TRBJ2-7, with no clear D. Trimming removed 0 bases at V and 4 bases at J, with 7 bases between. CDR3 length equals 13 residues. The germline CDR1 and CDR2 sequences are LNHDA and SQIVND (reference sequence). The CDR3 loop is CASSIDLSYEQYF. Written as DNA, the CDR3 is TGTGCCAGTAGTATAGATCTTAGTTACGAGCAGTACTTC. Full variable domain (remainder filled in from reference TRBV19 and TRBJ2-7): DGGITQSPKYLFRKEGQNVTLSCEQNLNHDAMYWYRQDPGQGLRLIYYSQIVNDFQKGDIAEGYSVSREKKESFPLTVTSAQKNPTAFYLCASSIDLSYEQYFGPGTRLTVT.

The chain couples TRBV12-5 to TRBJ1-6; 9 nucleotides line up with TRBD1. The germline gives CDR1 LGHNT, CDR2 FRNRAP. The trim removed 3 bases at V and 3 bases at J, leaving 9 bases unmatched. The CDR3 extends over 18 amino acids. CDR3 sequence reads: CASGLALRDRVYNSPLHF. In DNA form, the CDR3 reads TGTGCTAGTGGTTTAGCCCTCCGGGACAGGGTCTATAATTCACCCCTCCACTTT.

This clone was seen only once. V is TRBV4-2 and J is TRBJ2-3; 8 positions agree with TRBD2. The germline V gene encodes CDR1 LGHNA and CDR2 YNFKEQ. The CDR3 loop spans 16 amino acids. V shed 0 bases, J shed 8 bases, and the junction held 10 bases outside the gene matches. The CDR3 DNA is TGTGCCAGCAGCCAAGATGGTCCCGGGGGGGCTGGTACGCAGTATTTT. This translates into CASSQDGPGGAGTQYF.

The chain is built from TRBV5-5 and TRBJ2-1, with D unresolved. Germline CDR1 is SGHKS and CDR2 is YYEKEE (reference sequence). CDR3 length: 15 amino acids. Trimming pared 4 bases from V and 4 bases from J, leaving 15 bases between. In DNA form, the CDR3 reads TGTGCCAGCAGCCAAATAGAGCGATTTTACAATGAGCAGTTCTTC. Its translation is CASSQIERFYNEQFF.

This chain links TRBV30 with TRBJ1-6; possibly TRBD1 for D (6 bases). The CDR3 covers 15 residues. V was shortened by 2 bases and J by 7 bases, with 15 bases between the two germline ends. CDR1 GTSNPN and CDR2 SVGIG come from the germline V gene (reference sequence). This CDR3 reads CAWSNTGLDNSPLHF. The CDR3 nucleotides are TGTGCCTGGAGTAACACAGGGTTGGACAATTCACCCCTCCACTTT.

The chain employs TRBV28 and TRBJ1-2; 9 nucleotides align to TRBD1. V lost 8 bases to trimming and J lost 8 bases; unmatched junction nucleotides: 6. CDR1 MDHEN and CDR2 SYDVKM come from the germline V gene. CDR3 size: 12 residues. The CDR3 DNA is TGTGCCAGCGCCTACACAGGGGGCGGCTACACCTTC. Amino acids: CASAYTGGGYTF.

The sample holds a few counts of this clone. This chain joins TRBV9 and TRBJ1-1, with D unclear. V was pared by 3 bases and J by 5 bases, with 5 bases between. Per germline, CDR1 SGDLS and CDR2 YYNGEE. The length of the CDR3 is 11 residues. The CDR3 region is CASSEETEAFF. The CDR3 nucleotides are TGTGCCAGCAGCGAGGAGACTGAAGCTTTCTTT.

The chain is built from TRBV4-1 and TRBJ2-7; D possibly corresponds to TRBD1 (7 bases). Trimming took 0 bases from V and 5 from J, leaving 17 bases between them. The CDR3 spans 16 residues. The germline V gene encodes CDR1 MGHRA and CDR2 YSYEKL. CDR3 region: CASSQEWQGGLHEQYF. The CDR3 bases are TGCGCCAGCAGCCAAGAATGGCAGGGGGGACTCCACGAGCAGTACTTC.

Points on this clone: A single base separates this from a much larger clone, so it may be a read error. Other nucleotide sequences in the sample specify the same CDR3. V is TRBV6-1 and J is TRBJ2-5; 11 bases line up with TRBD2. The J segment lost 2 bases and the V segment lost 2 bases, leaving 1 base of the junction unmatched. Per germline, CDR1 MNHNS and CDR2 SASEGT. The CDR3 covers 15 residues. CDR3 residues: CASSELAGGQETQYF. CDR3 coding DNA: TGTGCCAGCAGTGAATTAGCGGGGGGGCAAGAGACCCAGTACTTC.

The J gene is TRBJ1-2, the V gene TRBV7-9; weak D call: TRBD1 (6 bases). CDR3 length: 18 amino acids. Germline V CDR1 and CDR2: SEHNR, FQNEAQ (reference sequence). The ends were cut back, 0 bases at V and 0 bases at J, with 17 bases in the middle. The CDR3: CASSLAGQPGGANYGYTF. DNA of the CDR3: TGTGCCAGCAGCTTAGCAGGACAGCCCGGTGGAGCTAACTATGGCTACACCTTC.

This clone was seen more than once but under ten times. V usage is TRBV9 and J usage is TRBJ1-2, with a weak D call TRBD1 (6 bases). CDR3 length equals 14 residues. The V and J ends lost 4 bases and 3 bases respectively, with 13 bases between them. Germline lookup yields CDR1 SGDLS and CDR2 YYNGEE. The CDR3 region is CASSSPGHHYGYTF. The CDR3 bases are TGTGCCAGCAGCTCTCCGGGACACCACTATGGCTACACCTTC.

This clone was recorded only once. The chain recombines TRBV10-1 with TRBJ2-7; TRBD2 might be the D (6 bases). Deletions cut 6 bases from V and 2 bases from J, with 11 bases between. This CDR3 has 13 residues. Germline CDR1 reads WNHNN; CDR2 reads SYGVQD (reference sequence). The CDR3 loop reads CASSGTVPYEQYF. The CDR3 DNA sequence: TGCGCCAGCAGCGGGACTGTCCCCTACGAGCAGTACTTC.

This clone was seen only once. The chain combines TRBV6-5 with TRBJ1-2; tentatively, D is TRBD1 (6 bases). This CDR3 is 14 amino acids long. Germline CDR1 is MNHEY and CDR2 is SVGAGI. Trimming stripped 6 bases from V and 4 bases from J, with 15 bases between. The CDR3: CASRKGGDSYGYTF. As DNA, the CDR3 is TGTGCCAGCAGGAAAGGGGGAGACTCCTATGGCTACACCTTC.

The rearrangement uses TRBV20-1 and TRBJ1-2; perhaps TRBD1 as D (6 bases). The germline V gene has CDR1 DFQATT and CDR2 SNEGSKA (reference sequence). Trimming removed 5 bases from V and 4 bases from J, with 8 bases in between. CDR3 size: 11 residues. The CDR3 coding sequence is TGCAGTGCTTCGGACAGCTATGGCTACACCTTC. Residues: CSASDSYGYTF.

This rearrangement joins TRBV5-1 to TRBJ1-1; perhaps TRBD1 as D (5 bases). Trimming pared 3 bases from V and 6 bases from J, leaving 12 bases between. Germline CDR1 SGHRS, CDR2 YFSETQ. There are 13 residues in the CDR3. Here the CDR3 reads CASSYTGASEAFF. Here the CDR3 DNA reads TGCGCCAGCAGCTATACAGGTGCCTCTGAAGCTTTCTTT.

The chain uses TRBV6-1 and TRBJ1-4; 7 bases line up with TRBD1. This CDR3 region has 16 residues. Germline assignment: CDR1 MNHNS and CDR2 SASEGT. The V segment lost 4 bases and the J segment 1 base; nucleotides outside the gene matches: 6. CDR3 bases: TGTGCCAGCAGTGTAATCCACAGGGGAACTAATGAAAAACTGTTTTTT. This encodes CASSVIHRGTNEKLFF.

The gene calls are TRBV6-5 and TRBJ2-2, with D possibly TRBD2 on 6 matching bases. V lost 6 bases to trimming and J lost 4 bases, with 15 bases between them. There are 15 residues in the CDR3. Looked up from germline, CDR1 is MNHEY and CDR2 is SVGAGI. As DNA, the CDR3 is TGTGCCAGCAGCCACGGGCAGGGAGGCACCGGGGAGCTGTTTTTT. As protein: CASSHGQGGTGELFF.

The chain is built from TRBV7-2 and TRBJ1-1; TRBD1 agrees at 8 bases. This CDR3 comprises 14 residues. The trim removed 1 base at V and 5 bases at J, leaving 3 bases unmatched. CDR1 is SGHTA and CDR2 is FQGNSA in the germline V gene. The CDR3 protein is CASSLGTGWTEAFF. The CDR3 DNA sequence: TGTGCCAGCAGCTTAGGGACAGGGTGGACTGAAGCTTTCTTT.

V gene TRBV11-2 combines with J gene TRBJ1-1, with 8 bases matching TRBD1. V was pared by 1 base and J by 7 bases, with 11 bases of the junction left unmatched. This CDR3 comprises 16 residues. Germline-derived CDR1 and CDR2 are SGHAT and FQNNGV. This CDR3 reads CASSLVGLTGESEAFF. CDR3 nucleotides: TGTGCCAGCAGCTTAGTGGGGCTGACAGGGGAAAGTGAAGCTTTCTTT. Full variable domain (rest looked up from reference TRBV11-2 and TRBJ1-1): EAGVAQSPRYKIIEKRQSVAFWCNPISGHATLYWYQQILGQGPKLLIQFQNNGVVDDSQLPKDRFSAERLKGVDSTLKIQPAKLEDSAVYLCASSLVGLTGESEAFFGQGTRLTVV.

The V call is TRBV19, the J call TRBJ1-6, with D perhaps matching TRBD1 (5 bases). CDR1 is LNHDA, CDR2 SQIVND, per germline (reference sequence). V shed 6 bases and J shed 7 bases, with 16 bases lying between them. The CDR3 runs to 15 residues. The DNA of the CDR3 is TGTGCCAGTAGAGGGGCGGCCATGGGGAATTCACCCCTCCACTTT. Protein product: CASRGAAMGNSPLHF.

V and J are TRBV5-5 and TRBJ1-5; TRBD1 is a possible D gene (6 bases). V lost 7 bases to trimming and J lost 4 bases, with 12 bases between them. The CDR3 totals 13 residues. Germline loops: CDR1 SGHKS, CDR2 YYEKEE (reference sequence). CDR3 residues: CASQDRQNQPQHF. The CDR3, as DNA: TGTGCCAGCCAAGACAGGCAAAATCAGCCCCAGCATTTT.

This clone was picked up one time. CDR3: CASTPGTHGTDTQYF. CDR3 sequence (DNA): TGTGCCAGCACCCCCGGGACTCATGGCACAGATACGCAGTATTTT. The V and J genes are TRBV27 and TRBJ2-3; perhaps TRBD2 as D (6 bases). The V gene lost 7 bases and the J gene lost 1 base, with 15 bases spanning the gap. The length of the CDR3 is 15 residues. The germline V gene has CDR1 MNHEY and CDR2 SMNVEV (reference sequence).

The V and J genes are TRBV6-6 and TRBJ1-2; TRBD1 aligns across 7 bases. The germline V gene encodes CDR1 MNHNY and CDR2 SVGAGI (reference sequence). The V segment lost 2 bases and the J segment 5 bases; nucleotides outside the gene matches: 8. The CDR3 length is 15 residues. CDR3 region: CASSYPETGLYGYTF. For the CDR3, the DNA is TGTGCCAGCAGTTACCCCGAGACAGGGTTATATGGCTACACCTTC.

The CDR3 bases are TGCGCCAGCAGTGAGGACTACCAAGAGACCCAGTACTTC. Residues: CASSEDYQETQYF. The chain combines TRBV10-1 with TRBJ2-5; D gene ambiguous. Trimming removed 2 bases at V and 0 bases at J, with 4 bases between. This CDR3 has 13 residues. The germline V gene has CDR1 WNHNN and CDR2 SYGVQD (reference sequence).